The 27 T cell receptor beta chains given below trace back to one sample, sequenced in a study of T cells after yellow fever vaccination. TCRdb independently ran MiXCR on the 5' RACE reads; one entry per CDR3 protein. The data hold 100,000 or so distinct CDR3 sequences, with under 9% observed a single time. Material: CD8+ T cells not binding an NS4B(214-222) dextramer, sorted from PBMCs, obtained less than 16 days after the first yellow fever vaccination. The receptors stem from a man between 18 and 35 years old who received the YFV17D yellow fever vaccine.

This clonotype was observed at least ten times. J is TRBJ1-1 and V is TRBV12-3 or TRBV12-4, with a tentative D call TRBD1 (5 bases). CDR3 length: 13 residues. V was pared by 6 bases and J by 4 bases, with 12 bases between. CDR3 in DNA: TGTGCCAGCAGGTCCGGACACGGCACTGAAGCTTTCTTT. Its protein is CASRSGHGTEAFF.

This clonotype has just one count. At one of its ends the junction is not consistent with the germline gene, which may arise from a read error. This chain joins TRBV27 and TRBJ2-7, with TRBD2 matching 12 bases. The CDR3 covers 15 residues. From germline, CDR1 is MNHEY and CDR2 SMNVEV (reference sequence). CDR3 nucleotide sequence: TGTACCAGCAGTTCAAGACTAGCGGGGGCCTACGAGCAGTACTTC. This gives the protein CTSSSRLAGAYEQYF.

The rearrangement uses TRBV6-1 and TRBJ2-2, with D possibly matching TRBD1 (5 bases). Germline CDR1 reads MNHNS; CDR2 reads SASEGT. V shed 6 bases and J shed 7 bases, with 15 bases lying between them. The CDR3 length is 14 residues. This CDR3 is CASSQPGHHGELFF. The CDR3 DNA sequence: TGTGCCAGCAGCCAACCCGGACATCACGGGGAGCTGTTTTTT.

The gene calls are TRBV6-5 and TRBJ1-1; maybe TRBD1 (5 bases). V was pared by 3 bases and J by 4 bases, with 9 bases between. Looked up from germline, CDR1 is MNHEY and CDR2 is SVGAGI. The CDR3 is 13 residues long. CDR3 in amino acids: CASSYQGITEAFF. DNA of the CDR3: TGTGCCAGCAGTTATCAGGGTATCACTGAAGCTTTCTTT.

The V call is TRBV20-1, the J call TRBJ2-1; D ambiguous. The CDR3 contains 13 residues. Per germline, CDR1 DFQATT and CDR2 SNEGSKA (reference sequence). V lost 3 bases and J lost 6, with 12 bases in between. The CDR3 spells CSARGSLVNEQFF. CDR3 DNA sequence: TGCAGTGCTAGGGGCAGTTTGGTCAATGAGCAGTTCTTC.

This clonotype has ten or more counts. The CDR3 nucleotides read TGCGCCAGCAGCCAAGGCCCTTCCCCCGTGGCGGGGCGGAACACCGGGGAGCTGTTTTTT. This codes for CASSQGPSPVAGRNTGELFF. The chain joins TRBV4-1 to TRBJ2-2, with a possible D match to TRBD2 (6 bases). V lost 1 base, J lost 1 base, and 22 bases lay in between. Germline V CDR1 and CDR2: MGHRA, YSYEKL. The CDR3 contains 20 residues.

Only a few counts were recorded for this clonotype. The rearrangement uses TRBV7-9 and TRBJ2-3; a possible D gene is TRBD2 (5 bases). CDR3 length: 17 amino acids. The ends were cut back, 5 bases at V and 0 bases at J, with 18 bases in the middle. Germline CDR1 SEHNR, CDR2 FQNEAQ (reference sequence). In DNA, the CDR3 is TGTGCCAGCAGCCCAACGATGGAGGCTTTTAGCACAGATACGCAGTATTTT. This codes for CASSPTMEAFSTDTQYF.

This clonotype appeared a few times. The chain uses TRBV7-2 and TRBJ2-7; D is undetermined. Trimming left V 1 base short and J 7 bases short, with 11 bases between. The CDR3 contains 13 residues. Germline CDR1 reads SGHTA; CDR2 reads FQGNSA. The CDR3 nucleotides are TGTGCCAGCAGCTTAGATCTGGGGTGGGAGCAGTACTTC. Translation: CASSLDLGWEQYF.

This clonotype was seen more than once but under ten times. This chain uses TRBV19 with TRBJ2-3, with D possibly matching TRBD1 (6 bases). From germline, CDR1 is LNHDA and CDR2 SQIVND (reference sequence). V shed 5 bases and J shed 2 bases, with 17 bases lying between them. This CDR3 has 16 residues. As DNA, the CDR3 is TGTGCCAGTAGTGCCGATGACAGGACTTACACAGATACGCAGTATTTT. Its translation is CASSADDRTYTDTQYF.

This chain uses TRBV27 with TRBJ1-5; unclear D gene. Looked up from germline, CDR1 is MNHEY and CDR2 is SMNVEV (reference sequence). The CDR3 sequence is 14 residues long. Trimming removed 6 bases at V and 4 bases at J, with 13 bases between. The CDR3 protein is CASSQDGRNQPQHF. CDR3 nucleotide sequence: TGTGCCAGCAGCCAAGACGGTCGAAATCAGCCCCAGCATTTT.

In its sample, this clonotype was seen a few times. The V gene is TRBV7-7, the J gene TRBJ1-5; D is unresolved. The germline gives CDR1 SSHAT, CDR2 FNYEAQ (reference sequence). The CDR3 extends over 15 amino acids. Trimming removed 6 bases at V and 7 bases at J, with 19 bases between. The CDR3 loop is CASRRTEVSNQPQHF. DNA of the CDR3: TGTGCCAGCAGGCGAACAGAGGTTTCCAACCAGCCCCAGCATTTT.

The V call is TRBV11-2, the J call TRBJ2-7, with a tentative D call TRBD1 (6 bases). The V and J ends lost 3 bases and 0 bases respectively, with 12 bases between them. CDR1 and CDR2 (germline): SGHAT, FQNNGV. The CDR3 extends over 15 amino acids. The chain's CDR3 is CASSLGQGPSYEQYF. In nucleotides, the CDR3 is TGTGCCAGCAGCTTGGGTCAGGGGCCCTCCTACGAGCAGTACTTC.

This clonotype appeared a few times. This CDR3 is CASSYDRTNTEAFF. In nucleotides, the CDR3 is TGTGCCAGCAGTTACGACAGAACCAACACTGAAGCTTTCTTT. This rearrangement joins TRBV6-5 to TRBJ1-1, with D possibly being TRBD1 (5 bases). V lost 2 bases and J 2 bases, leaving 9 bases between the germline ends. This CDR3 region has 14 residues. Germline V gene data show CDR1 as MNHEY and CDR2 as SVGAGI.

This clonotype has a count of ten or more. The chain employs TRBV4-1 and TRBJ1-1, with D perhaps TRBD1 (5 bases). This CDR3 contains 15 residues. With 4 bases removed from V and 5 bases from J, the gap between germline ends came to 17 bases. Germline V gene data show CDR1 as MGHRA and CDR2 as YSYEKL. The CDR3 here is CASSLRAGGGTEAFF. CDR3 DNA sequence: TGCGCCAGCAGCCTTCGGGCTGGCGGGGGTACTGAAGCTTTCTTT.

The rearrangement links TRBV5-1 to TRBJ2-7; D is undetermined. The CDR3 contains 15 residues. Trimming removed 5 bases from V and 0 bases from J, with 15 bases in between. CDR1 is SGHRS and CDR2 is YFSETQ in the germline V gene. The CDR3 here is CASRNREENSYEQYF. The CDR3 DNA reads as TGCGCCAGCAGAAACAGAGAAGAAAACTCCTACGAGCAGTACTTC.

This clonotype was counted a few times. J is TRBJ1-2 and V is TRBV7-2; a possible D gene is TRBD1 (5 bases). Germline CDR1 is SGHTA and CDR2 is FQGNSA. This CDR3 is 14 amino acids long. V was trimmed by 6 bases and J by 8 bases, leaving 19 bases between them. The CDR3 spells CASSTELRGRGYTF. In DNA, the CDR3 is TGTGCCAGCAGTACCGAGCTCCGGGGGAGGGGCTACACCTTC.

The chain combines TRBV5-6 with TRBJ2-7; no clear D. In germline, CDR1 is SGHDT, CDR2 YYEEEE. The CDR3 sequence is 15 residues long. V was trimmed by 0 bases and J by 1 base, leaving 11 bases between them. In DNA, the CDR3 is TGTGCCAGCAGCTTGGCCCCGGACGGATCCTACGAGCAGTACGTC. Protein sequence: CASSLAPDGSYEQYV.

The CDR3 sequence is CASSPRGRVGGELFF. The CDR3 nucleotides read TGCGCCAGCAGCCCCAGGGGGCGTGTTGGCGGGGAGCTGTTTTTT. The chain couples TRBV4-1 to TRBJ2-2; 8 bases align to TRBD1. In germline, CDR1 is MGHRA, CDR2 YSYEKL. Losses at the gene ends were 4 bases for V and 7 bases for J; bases not matched to a gene: 8. The CDR3 totals 15 residues.

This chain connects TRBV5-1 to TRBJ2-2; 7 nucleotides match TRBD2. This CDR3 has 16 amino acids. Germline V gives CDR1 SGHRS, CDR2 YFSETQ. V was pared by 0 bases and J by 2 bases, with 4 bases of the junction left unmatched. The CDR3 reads CASSLDPGGNTGELFF. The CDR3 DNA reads TGCGCCAGCAGCTTGGATCCGGGGGGAAACACCGGGGAGCTGTTTTTT. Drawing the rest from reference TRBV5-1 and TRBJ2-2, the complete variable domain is KAGVTQTPRYLIKTRGQQVTLSCSPISGHRSVSWYQQTPGQGLQFLFEYFSETQRNKGNFPGRFSGRQFSNSRSEMNVSTLELGDSALYLCASSLDPGGNTGELFFGEGSRLTVL.

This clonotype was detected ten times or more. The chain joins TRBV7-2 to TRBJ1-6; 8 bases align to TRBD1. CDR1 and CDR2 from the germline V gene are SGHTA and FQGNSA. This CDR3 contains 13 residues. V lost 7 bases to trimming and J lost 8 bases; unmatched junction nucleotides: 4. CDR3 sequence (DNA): TGTGCCAGCACGACAGGGGTATATTCACCCCTCCACTTT. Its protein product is CASTTGVYSPLHF.

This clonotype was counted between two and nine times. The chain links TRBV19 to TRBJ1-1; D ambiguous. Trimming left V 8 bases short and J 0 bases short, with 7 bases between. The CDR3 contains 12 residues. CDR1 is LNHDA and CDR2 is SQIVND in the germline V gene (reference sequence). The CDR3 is CASAGLNTEAFF. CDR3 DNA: TGTGCCAGTGCCGGTTTGAACACTGAAGCTTTCTTT. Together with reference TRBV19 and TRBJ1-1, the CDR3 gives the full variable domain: DGGITQSPKYLFRKEGQNVTLSCEQNLNHDAMYWYRQDPGQGLRLIYYSQIVNDFQKGDIAEGYSVSREKKESFPLTVTSAQKNPTAFYLCASAGLNTEAFFGQGTRLTVV.

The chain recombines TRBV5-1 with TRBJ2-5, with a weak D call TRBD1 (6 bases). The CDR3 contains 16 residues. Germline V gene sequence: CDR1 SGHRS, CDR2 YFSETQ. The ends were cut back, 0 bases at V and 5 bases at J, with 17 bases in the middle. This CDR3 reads CASSLEWGRGSETQYF. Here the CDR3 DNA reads TGCGCCAGCAGCTTGGAGTGGGGCAGGGGAAGTGAGACCCAGTACTTC.

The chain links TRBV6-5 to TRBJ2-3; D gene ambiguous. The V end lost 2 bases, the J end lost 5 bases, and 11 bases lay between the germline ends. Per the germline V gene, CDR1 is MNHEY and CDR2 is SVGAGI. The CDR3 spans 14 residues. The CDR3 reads CASSYGRGEDTQYF. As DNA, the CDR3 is TGTGCCAGCAGTTACGGGCGAGGAGAAGATACGCAGTATTTT.

Here the CDR3 reads CASRLADCLRGRGLKDTQYF. The CDR3 DNA sequence: TGTGCAAGTCGCTTAGCGGATTGCCTCAGGGGGCGAGGCCTCAAAGATACGCAGTATTTT. The rearrangement links TRBV12-2 to TRBJ2-3; the table's D call TRBD1 went unverified against the DNA. TRBV12-2 is recorded as a pseudogene. This CDR3 has 20 residues.

The CDR3 region has the DNA TGCGCCAGCAGCTTGCGGACACCAGAAAACAATGAGCAGTTCTTC. This gives the protein CASSLRTPENNEQFF. This rearrangement joins TRBV5-1 to TRBJ2-1, with D possibly TRBD1 on 5 matching bases. Germline V gene lookup returns CDR1 SGHRS and CDR2 YFSETQ. V was shortened by 1 base and J by 5 bases, with 13 bases between the two germline ends. CDR3 size: 15 residues.

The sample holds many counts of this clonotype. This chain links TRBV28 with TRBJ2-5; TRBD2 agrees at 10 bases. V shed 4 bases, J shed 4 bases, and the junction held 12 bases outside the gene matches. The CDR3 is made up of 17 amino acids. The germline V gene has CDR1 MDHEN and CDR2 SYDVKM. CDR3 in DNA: TGTGCCAGCAGTTACCCGGGACTAGCGAGCGGAGTAGAGACCCAGTACTTC. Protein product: CASSYPGLASGVETQYF.

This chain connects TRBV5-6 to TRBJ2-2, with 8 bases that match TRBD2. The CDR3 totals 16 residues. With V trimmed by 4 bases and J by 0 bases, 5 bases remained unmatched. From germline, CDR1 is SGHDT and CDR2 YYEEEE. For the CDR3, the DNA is TGTGCCAGCAGCCAAACTAGCGGCGCGAACACCGGGGAGCTGTTTTTT. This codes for CASSQTSGANTGELFF.